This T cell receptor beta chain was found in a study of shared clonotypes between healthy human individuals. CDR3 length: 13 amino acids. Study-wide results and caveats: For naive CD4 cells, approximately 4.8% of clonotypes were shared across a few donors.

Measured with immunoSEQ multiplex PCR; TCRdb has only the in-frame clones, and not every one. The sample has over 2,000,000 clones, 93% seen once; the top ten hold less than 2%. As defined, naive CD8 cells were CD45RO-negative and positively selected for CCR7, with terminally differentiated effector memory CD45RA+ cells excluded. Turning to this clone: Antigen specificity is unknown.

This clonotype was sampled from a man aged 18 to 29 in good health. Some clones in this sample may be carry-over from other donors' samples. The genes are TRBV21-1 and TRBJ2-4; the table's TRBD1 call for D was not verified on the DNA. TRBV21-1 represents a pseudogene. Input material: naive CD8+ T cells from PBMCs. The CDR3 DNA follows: TGTGCCAGCAGCACCCGACAGGCAGCCTTTTCGAGCTTC. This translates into CASSTRQAAFSSF.